A single TCR beta chain is shown here with its context. The record originates from a study of blood T cell repertoires in COVID-19. Whole-study context: Acute and convalescent COVID-19 specimens originated in the United States, Italy and Spain. Sample material is recorded as cDNA or gDNA derived from T cells, B-cell-depleted T cells, or PBMCs.

This CDR3 has 17 amino acids. The ends lost 1 base at V and 2 bases at J; junction bases unmatched: 8. The germline gives CDR1 LNHDA, CDR2 SQIVND (reference sequence). Per the authors' pipeline: Using reference gene primer amplification, nucleated cell counts were estimated. Assay: immunoSEQ multiplex PCR; the TCRdb copy retains only in-frame clones and omits some. Clone size and V and J calls were adopted from that table, with D and trimming inferred from the DNA. The sample yields 100,000 to 150,000 clones, roughly 84% seen once. This chain connects TRBV19 to TRBJ1-5, with 7 bases aligning to TRBD1. The receptor was isolated from a man aged 55 to 69 with acute or convalescent COVID-19. Sequenced sample: peripheral blood. CDR3 sequence reads: CASSIGSGDRRNQPQHF. The CDR3, as DNA: TGTGCCAGTAGTATAGGTTCTGGGGACAGACGCAATCAGCCCCAGCATTTT.